The 14 T cell receptor beta chains presented below share a single source sample, sequenced in a study of technical replicates of blood from a few donors. Sequencing used immunoSEQ multiplex PCR; TCRdb keeps in-frame clones, though not all of them. The sample consists of about 48,000 clones, about 93% of them appearing once. The sample taken for sequencing was PBMCs. The receptors stem from a human donor in good health. Some clones in this sample may be carry-over from other donors' samples.

The chain combines TRBV5-4 with TRBJ2-1, with TRBD2 as a possible D gene (5 bases). The CDR3 totals 15 residues. Germline-derived CDR1 and CDR2 are SGHNT and YYREEE (reference sequence). The V end was cut by 0 bases, the J end by 11 bases, with 18 bases between. The CDR3 bases are TGTGCCAGCAGCTTGGCACGGGATGTGGGATCGAAGCAGTTCTTC. This translates into CASSLARDVGSKQFF.

This chain connects TRBV6-6 to TRBJ2-7; D perhaps matches TRBD1 (6 bases). Germline V gene sequence: CDR1 MNHNY, CDR2 SVGAGI (reference sequence). The CDR3 runs to 15 residues. The V end was cut by 2 bases, the J end by 0 bases, with 11 bases between. The CDR3 loop reads CASSYRGQPSYEQYF. In nucleotides, the CDR3 is TGTGCCAGCAGTTACAGAGGACAGCCCTCCTACGAGCAGTACTTC.

J is TRBJ1-2 and V is TRBV23-1; TRBD1 is a possible D gene (6 bases). TRBV23-1 is an ORF, with its function uncertain. This CDR3 has 13 residues. Trimming removed 2 bases from V and 8 bases from J, with 12 bases in between. CDR3 sequence: CASSQAGTSGYTF. The DNA of the CDR3 is TGCGCCAGCAGTCAAGCCGGGACATCAGGCTACACCTTC.

The gene calls are TRBV11-3 and TRBJ1-1; D gene uncertain. The V end lost 5 bases, the J end lost 1 base, and 5 bases lay between the germline ends. Germline-derived CDR1 and CDR2 are SGHNT and YENEEA. The CDR3 contains 12 residues. CDR3 residues: CASSQENTEAFF. As DNA, the CDR3 is TGTGCCAGCAGCCAGGAGAACACTGAAGCTTTCTTT.

The rearrangement joins TRBV2 to TRBJ2-1; 8 nucleotides agree with TRBD2. Germline CDR1 and CDR2: SNHLY and FYNNEI. The CDR3 contains 14 residues. DNA of the CDR3: TGTGAGAGCCACGGGACTAGGCCCTACAATGAGCAGTTCTTC. Protein sequence: CESHGTRPYNEQFF. Complete variable domain (other parts from reference TRBV2 and TRBJ2-1): EPEVTQTPSHQVTQMGQEVILRCVPISNHLYFYWYRQILGQKVEFLVSFYNNEISEKSEIFDDQFSVERPDGSNFTLKIRSTKLEDSAMYFCESHGTRPYNEQFFGPGTRLTVL.

V and J are TRBV11-2 and TRBJ2-7; TRBD2 agrees at 9 bases. Germline lookup yields CDR1 SGHAT and CDR2 FQNNGV. The V gene end was trimmed by 4 bases and the J gene end by 7 bases; junction bases not matched to a gene: 2. The CDR3 runs to 12 residues. CDR3 in amino acids: CASSSGLAEQYF. The CDR3 DNA sequence: TGTGCCAGCAGCTCCGGACTAGCGGAGCAGTACTTC.

This chain links TRBV4-2 with TRBJ2-5, with TRBD2 matching over 9 bases. CDR1 and CDR2 (germline): LGHNA, YNFKEQ. Germline trimming cut 4 bases from V and 5 bases from J; bases unmatched to any gene: 17. The CDR3 has 18 amino acids. The CDR3 DNA sequence: TGTGCCAGCAGCCCCCACTCGAGGCGGGAGGGGGGGTGGGAGACCCAGTACTTC. Translating it yields CASSPHSRREGGWETQYF.

The chain couples TRBV10-3 to TRBJ1-5; D unclear. Per the germline V gene, CDR1 is ENHRY and CDR2 is SYGVKD. CDR3 size: 15 residues. V was shortened by 8 bases and J by 2 bases, with 16 bases between the two germline ends. CDR3 in DNA: TGTGCCATCGGAGCAGACCGATCTCGCAATCAGCCCCAGCATTTT. Its protein product is CAIGADRSRNQPQHF.

The chain couples TRBV4-3 to TRBJ2-3; D unresolved. CDR3 length: 14 amino acids. V lost 0 bases and J 2 bases, leaving 6 bases between the germline ends. The germline V gene encodes CDR1 LGHNA and CDR2 YSLEER. The CDR3 DNA is TGCGCCAGCAGCCAAGACACAGCCACAGATACGCAGTATTTT. This sequence encodes CASSQDTATDTQYF.

This chain uses TRBV7-2 with TRBJ2-7; TRBD1 is a possible D gene (5 bases). V lost 1 base to trimming and J lost 4 bases, with 11 bases between them. Germline V lookup: CDR1 SGHTA, CDR2 FQGNSA. The CDR3 totals 14 residues. This chain's CDR3 is CASSLDRTRYEQYF. Here the CDR3 DNA reads TGTGCCAGCAGCTTAGACAGGACACGATACGAGCAGTACTTC.

This chain uses TRBV7-9 with TRBJ1-1, with D possibly TRBD1 on 6 matching bases. The CDR3 has 14 residues. The V gene lost 8 bases and the J gene lost 4 bases, with 17 bases spanning the gap. CDR1 SEHNR and CDR2 FQNEAQ come from the germline V gene (reference sequence). The CDR3: CASGVRQESTEAFF. The DNA of the CDR3 is TGTGCCAGCGGAGTTAGACAGGAATCCACTGAAGCTTTCTTT.

This CDR3 reads CASSLMDSPGTQYF. CDR3 coding DNA: TGTGCCAGCAGCTTAATGGACTCCCCGGGGACCCAGTACTTC. The J gene is TRBJ2-5, the V gene TRBV11-2, with a tentative D call TRBD2 (5 bases). V dropped 2 bases and J dropped 7 bases, with 14 bases sitting between them. The CDR3 runs to 14 residues. Germline CDR1 reads SGHAT; CDR2 reads FQNNGV.

The rearrangement links TRBV10-3 to TRBJ1-5; D may be TRBD1 (5 bases). Between the trimmed V and J ends, which lost 11 bases and 6 bases, there was a span of 17 bases. Germline V gene lookup returns CDR1 ENHRY and CDR2 SYGVKD. CDR3 length: 13 residues. DNA for the CDR3: TGTGCCGCCAGCAGGGAAGGACGTCAGCCCCAGCATTTT. It is translated as CAASREGRQPQHF.

This clone was picked up one time. The chain uses TRBV6-5 and TRBJ1-4; 7 bases fit TRBD1. V was clipped by 10 bases and J by 7 bases; unmatched bases: 9. Germline CDR1 and CDR2: MNHEY and SVGAGI. This CDR3 comprises 13 residues. The CDR3 protein is CATKDRRGEKLFF. The DNA of the CDR3 is TGTGCCACCAAGGACAGGCGGGGTGAAAAACTGTTTTTT.